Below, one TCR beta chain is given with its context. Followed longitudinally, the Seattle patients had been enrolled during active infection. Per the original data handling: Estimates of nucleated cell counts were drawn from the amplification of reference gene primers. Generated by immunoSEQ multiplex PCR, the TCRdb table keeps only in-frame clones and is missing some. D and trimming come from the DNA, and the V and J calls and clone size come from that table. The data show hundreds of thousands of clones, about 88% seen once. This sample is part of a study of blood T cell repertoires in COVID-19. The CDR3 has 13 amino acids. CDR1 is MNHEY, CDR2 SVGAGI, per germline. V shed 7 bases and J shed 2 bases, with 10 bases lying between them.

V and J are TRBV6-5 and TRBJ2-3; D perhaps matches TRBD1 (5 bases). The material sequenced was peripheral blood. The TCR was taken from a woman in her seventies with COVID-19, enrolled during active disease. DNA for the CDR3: TGTGCCAGCAACAGGCTTACCACAGATACGCAGTATTTT. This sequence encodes CASNRLTTDTQYF.